Sequencing of this T cell receptor (beta chain) was carried out in a study of identical twins listed by TCRdb under 2016. Background on the whole study: To test whether fetal clonotypes persist, the study used deep sequencing on TCR alpha and beta repertoires from monozygotic twins, unrelated adults of various ages, and cord blood. To rule out contamination, replicate twin experiments were performed at different times with different library preparation protocols.

Overall study results and their limits: Fewer insertions were carried by abundant cord blood beta clonotypes; a weaker similar trend was observed in young adult naive repertoires, while no such trend was observed in memory repertoires. Invariant T cells such as MAIT and iNKT could partly confound zero-insertion analyses, although diverse VJ usage argued against such confounding for most clonotypes. In beta out-of-frame sequences, excess twin sharing was weaker, because having fewer shared sequences lowered the signal-to-noise ratio. In monozygotic twins, recombination models systematically underestimated out-of-frame TCR alpha sharing, but the models matched the sharing seen between unrelated individuals. Out-of-frame TCR alpha sequences shared between twins showed an excess of low generation-probability sequences compared with coincidental sharing between unrelated individuals. Because the same donors could not be followed over many years, the conclusions relied on cross-sectional statistical analysis.

About this clonotype: Its antigen remains unidentified. It has no much larger one-base neighbor in the sample; base qualities were not kept.

The junction carries 13 bases between V and J, which are trimmed by 4 bases and 0 bases respectively. Sequences MGHRA (CDR1) and YSYEKL (CDR2) are obtained from the germline V gene. The CDR3 sequence holds 15 residues, the cysteine and phenylalanine included. The kept DNA is CDR3 alone, 45 bases in frame from the first base. Only healthy Caucasian donors were included. The library was built by means of 5' RACE. TCRdb shows the sequencer as Illumina HiSeq 2000. A universal primer binding site was added through template switching, and the final cDNA carried a unique molecular identifier so that TCR cDNA molecules could be counted accurately. Specific primers in the conserved constant-segment region were used to synthesize first-strand cDNA for TCR alpha and beta chains. Each cDNA library was double barcoded, with a SMART-Mk sample barcode plus Illumina barcodes, to control for contamination. TruSeq adapter sequences, together with Illumina sample barcodes, were added in two successive PCR steps. Sequencing of the TCR alpha and beta cDNA libraries was done on the Illumina HiSeq platform using custom primers. In the paper's pipeline: MiGEC was used to process raw reads and extract unique molecular identifiers, and MiXCR was used to find CDR3 positions. Recombination models were inferred per individual with the repgenHMM and IGoR tools using an EM algorithm. The tcR package in R was used for shared clonotype analysis, with sharing normalized by the product of cloneset sizes. To study raw recombination free of thymic and clonal selection effects, out-of-frame nonproductive sequences were analyzed. Starting from the raw public reads, TCRdb applied fastp trimming at Q25, assembled clones with MiXCR and retained in-frame beta chains. A single entry per CDR3 protein holds the most common genes and DNA from its merged rows. These V and J calls rely on TCRdb rather than the paper's analysis. The sample table holds 1.5 million to 2 million distinct CDR3 sequences, of which 32% were seen once. Together, the top ten hold approximately 0.29% of the sample.

The source is a newborn girl in good health. The material sequenced was cord blood. The rearranged chain carries TRBV4-1 and TRBJ2-7; no D gene call is confident. In nucleotides, the sequence is TGCGCCAGCAGCCTTCGGTCCTACAACTCCTACGAGCAGTACTTC. Its protein reads: CASSLRSYNSYEQYF.